This TCR beta chain was found in a study of regulatory T cells in long-lasting Graves disease. Study-level points and caveats: In persistent patients, shared public clonotypes (roughly 2,800) outnumbered those in new patients (around 1,000).

Germline CDR1 reads LNHDA; CDR2 reads SQIVND (reference sequence). This CDR3 has 14 residues. Trimming pared 7 bases from V and 5 bases from J, leaving 17 bases between. iRepertoire HTBI primers and Arm-PCR of CDR3 regions built TCR beta libraries. MiXCR was run by TCRdb on the multiplex PCR reads, yielding one entry per CDR3 protein. The profile shows roughly 360,000 distinct CDR3 sequences, less than 30% of them singletons. Time point reported: persistent/refractory GD, antithyroid drugs over 5 years with positive TRAb. Extracted RNA from PBMCs served as the source of the TCR library. On this clonotype: What it binds is not known.

The specimen was peripheral blood mononuclear cells (PBMCs), collected when the disease was refractory, from a patient treated with antithyroid drugs. This sequence joins TRBV19 and TRBJ1-1; D unresolved. The clonotype originates from a woman between 40 and 50 years old with Graves disease. CDR3 in DNA: TGTGCCAGTAAACAGAGGGAAAGGAAAACTGAAGCTTTCTTT. Protein sequence: CASKQRERKTEAFF.